Listed below are T cell receptor beta chains from one sample, sequenced in a study of T cell responses to AZD1222 COVID-19 vaccine. Method: immunoSEQ multiplex PCR; TCRdb's copy keeps in-frame clones and lacks some. The sample lists some 65,000 clones, 75% to 85% seen once, with around 25% in the top ten. The specimen was peripheral blood, collected on day 0 of MenACWY control vaccination. The origin of the receptors is an adult in good health. Each CDR3 is given with its conserved first and last residue. A D gene is named only where the DNA matches it firmly. A row's size may be missing; if present it is once, few, many or a size class.

CDR3	DNA	V	J	size	D
CASSLGAGNTIYF	TGTGCCAGCAGCTTAGGGGCGGGAAACACCATATATTTT	TRBV11-2	TRBJ1-3	NA	NA
CASSQDSWGEQYF	TGCGCCAGCAGCCAAGATTCTTGGGGAGAGCAGTACTTC	TRBV4-3	TRBJ2-7	NA	NA
CASSPREGGILAKNIQYF	TGTGCCAGCTCCCCCCGGGAGGGCGGGATCCTAGCCAAAAACATTCAGTACTTC	TRBV19	TRBJ2-4	NA	TRBD2
CASSPTGYNEQFF	TGTGCCAGCAGCCCTACAGGGTACAATGAGCAGTTCTTC	TRBV5-8	TRBJ2-1	NA	NA
CAWSVRSGGDNTGELFF	TGTGCCTGGAGTGTACGGAGCGGGGGAGATAACACCGGGGAGCTGTTTTTT	TRBV30	TRBJ2-2	NA	TRBD2
CASSSPTSGTDTQYF	TGTGCCAGTAGTTCCCCGACTAGCGGCACAGATACGCAGTATTTT	TRBV19	TRBJ2-3	NA	TRBD2
CASRPMGDHQPQHF	TGTGCCAGCAGGCCCATGGGAGATCATCAGCCCCAGCATTTT	TRBV2	TRBJ1-5	NA	NA
CASRDQTSDTQYF	TGTGCCAGTCGAGACCAGACCTCGGATACGCAGTATTTT	TRBV19	TRBJ2-3	NA	NA
CASSQGLGDTDTQYF	TGTGCCAGCAGCCAGGGCCTAGGAGACACAGATACGCAGTATTTT	TRBV7-2	TRBJ2-3	NA	NA
CASSDPNYGYTF	TGTGCCAGCAGTGATCCTAACTATGGCTACACCTTC	TRBV6-2/TRBV6-3	TRBJ1-2	NA	NA
CASSLVGNTGELFF	TGTGCCAGCAGCTTAGTGGGGAACACCGGGGAGCTGTTTTTT	TRBV13	TRBJ2-2	NA	NA
CASSQMVGEKLFF	TGCGCCAGCAGCCAAATGGTGGGTGAAAAACTGTTTTTT	TRBV4-3	TRBJ1-4	few	NA
CASSLAGGQPQHF	TGTGCCAGCAGCTTGGCGGGGGGTCAGCCCCAGCATTTT	TRBV5-5	TRBJ1-5	NA	NA
CASSQDPATDLAAEQYF	TGCGCCAGCAGCCAAGATCCTGCGACGGACTTAGCAGCGGAGCAGTACTTC	TRBV4-1	TRBJ2-7	NA	NA
CASSPEGSPNYGYTF	TGTGCCAGCTCACCGGAAGGGAGTCCTAACTATGGCTACACCTTC	TRBV18	TRBJ1-2	NA	NA
CASRIGPHTEAFF	TGTGCCAGCAGGATAGGGCCGCACACTGAAGCTTTCTTT	TRBV6-5	TRBJ1-1	NA	NA
CASSQGLGATRRF	TGTGCCAGCAGCCAAGGTCTGGGGGCTACCCGGCGCTTC	TRBV14	TRBJ1-2	NA	NA
CASSLAVGNIQYF	TGTGCCAGCAGCTTAGCAGTGGGAAACATTCAGTACTTC	TRBV7-4	TRBJ2-4	NA	NA
CASSRTGGQETQYF	TGTGCCAGCAGCCGTACGGGGGGCCAGGAGACCCAGTACTTC	TRBV3-1/TRBV3-2	TRBJ2-5	NA	NA
CASSLGGQSSEAFF	TGCGCCAGCAGCTTGGGGGGACAGTCTTCTGAAGCTTTCTTT	TRBV5-1	TRBJ1-1	NA	TRBD1
CASSQHGSETQYF	TGTGCTAGCAGCCAACACGGATCAGAGACCCAGTACTTC	TRBV7-7	TRBJ2-5	NA	NA
CASSLGFGADYGYTF	TGTGCCAGCAGTTTAGGGTTTGGGGCAGACTATGGCTACACCTTC	TRBV28	TRBJ1-2	NA	NA
CASSRPRGGADEQFF	TGTGCCAGCAGCCGCCCTCGCGGGGGGGCCGATGAGCAGTTCTTC	TRBV3-1/TRBV3-2	TRBJ2-1	NA	TRBD2
CSAPGGYGYTF	TGCAGTGCTCCCGGCGGCTATGGCTACACCTTC	TRBV20-1	TRBJ1-2	few	NA
CSVEGGTAVEAFF	TGCAGCGTTGAAGGCGGGACAGCCGTTGAAGCTTTCTTT	TRBV29-1	TRBJ1-1	NA	TRBD1
CASSRRGQGVTDTQYF	TGTGCCAGCAGCAGGCGCGGGCAGGGGGTTACAGATACGCAGTATTTT	TRBV7-2	TRBJ2-3	NA	TRBD1
CASNSPGSSENTGELFF	TGTGCCAGTAACTCCCCCGGTTCTAGCGAGAACACCGGGGAGCTGTTTTTT	TRBV19	TRBJ2-2	NA	NA
CASSSSGVSSTDTQYF	TGTGCCAGCAGCTCCAGTGGGGTATCTAGCACAGATACGCAGTATTTT	TRBV9	TRBJ2-3	NA	NA
CASTPYEQYF	TGTGCCAGTACCCCCTACGAGCAGTACTTC	TRBV19	TRBJ2-7	NA	NA
CASSFLRDTIYF	TGTGCCAGCAGTTTCCTTAGGGACACCATATATTTT	TRBV12-3/TRBV12-4	TRBJ1-3	NA	NA
CASSQSRGRNTEAFF	TGTGCCAGCAGCCAATCCAGAGGAAGGAACACTGAAGCTTTCTTT	TRBV3-1/TRBV3-2	TRBJ1-1	NA	NA
CASSLSGRVGVEAFF	TGTGCCAGCAGCTTGTCGGGCAGGGTGGGCGTTGAAGCTTTCTTT	TRBV7-9	TRBJ1-1	few	NA
CASSQDLAGGYPDTQYF	TGTGCCAGCAGCCAAGATCTGGCGGGAGGGTACCCAGATACGCAGTATTTT	TRBV3-1/TRBV3-2	TRBJ2-3	once	TRBD2
CASSRSPSTDTQYF	TGTGCCAGCAGCCGTAGCCCTAGCACAGATACGCAGTATTTT	TRBV5-4	TRBJ2-3	NA	NA
CASRGFNEQYF	TGTGCCAGCAGGGGATTCAACGAGCAGTACTTC	TRBV28	TRBJ2-7	NA	NA
CASSSGPAYNEQFF	TGTGCCAGCAGCTCGGGACCGGCCTACAATGAGCAGTTCTTC	TRBV7-9	TRBJ2-1	NA	NA
CASSLINRRDSYNEQFF	TGTGCCAGCAGCTTAATTAACAGGAGGGACTCCTACAATGAGCAGTTCTTC	TRBV7-3	TRBJ2-1	NA	NA
CASKNPSSGNTIYF	TGTGCCAGCAAAAACCCTAGCTCTGGAAACACCATATATTTT	TRBV6-5	TRBJ1-3	NA	NA
CASSLLRGTEAFF	TGTGCCAGCAGCTTACTCAGGGGCACTGAAGCTTTCTTT	TRBV7-9	TRBJ1-1	NA	NA
CASSLDSGERGQFF	TGTGCCAGCAGCTTAGATAGCGGGGAGAGGGGGCAGTTCTTC	TRBV7-2	TRBJ2-1	NA	TRBD2
CASSSINDGLNTEAFF	TGTGCCAGCAGCTCAATCAACGACGGCCTGAACACTGAAGCTTTCTTT	TRBV13	TRBJ1-1	once	NA
CASSYEGGAGELFF	TGTGCCAGCAGTTACGAAGGGGGCGCCGGGGAGCTGTTTTTT	TRBV6-5	TRBJ2-2	NA	TRBD1
CAEQFGYTF	TGTGCCGAGCAATTTGGCTACACCTTC	TRBV19	TRBJ1-2	NA	NA
CASSYSEDYEQYF	TGTGCCAGCAGTTACTCAGAAGACTACGAGCAGTACTTC	TRBV6-6	TRBJ2-7	NA	NA
CASSARLAGGYEQYF	TGTGCCAGTAGTGCCCGACTAGCGGGAGGATACGAGCAGTACTTC	TRBV19	TRBJ2-7	NA	TRBD2
CASSWDSSYEQYF	TGTGCCAGCAGCTGGGACAGCTCCTACGAGCAGTACTTC	TRBV2	TRBJ2-7	NA	TRBD1
CASSLWGRETQYF	TGTGCCAGCAGCTTGTGGGGGCGAGAGACCCAGTACTTC	TRBV5-5	TRBJ2-5	NA	NA
CASSDFNTEAFF	TGTGCCAGCAGTGATTTCAACACTGAAGCTTTCTTT	TRBV27	TRBJ1-1	NA	NA
CASSTGGDTEKLFF	TGTGCCAGCAGCACAGGGGGTGATACTGAAAAACTGTTTTTT	TRBV9	TRBJ1-4	NA	TRBD1
CASSAQGPNTEAFF	TGTGCCAGCAGCGCACAGGGGCCTAACACTGAAGCTTTCTTT	TRBV11-2	TRBJ1-1	NA	TRBD1
CASSQAPTQKLYEQYF	TGTGCCAGCAGCCAAGCGCCAACCCAGAAGCTTTACGAGCAGTACTTC	TRBV3-1/TRBV3-2	TRBJ2-7	NA	NA
CASSQGGEGGYTF	TGCGCCAGCAGTCAAGGGGGTGAGGGAGGCTACACCTTC	TRBV23-1	TRBJ1-2	NA	NA
CASGLDRDSEQYF	TGCGCCAGCGGTCTTGACCGGGACTCCGAGCAGTACTTC	TRBV5-1	TRBJ2-7	NA	NA
CASSRQDMNTEAFF	TGTGCCAGCAGTCGACAAGACATGAACACTGAAGCTTTCTTT	TRBV7-9	TRBJ1-1	NA	NA